This T cell receptor beta chain appears in the sequencing data of a study of blood T cells in healthy people across ages. Overall study results and limits: There were more naive CD4+ cells and higher diversity in long-lived donors than in aged donors. Diversity estimates from one million T cells were considered underestimates.

The authors ran a second PCR of 7 to 11 cycles using a sample-barcoded 5' primer and a J-beta primer mix. A template-switch adaptor containing 12 random nucleotides labeled each cDNA molecule. Each CDR3 protein gets one entry after TCRdb re-called the 5' RACE reads with MiXCR. The table shows over 300,000 distinct CDR3 sequences, with about 52% occurring only once. The CDR3 is made up of 12 amino acids. CDR1 is SGHRS and CDR2 is YFSETQ in the germline V gene. Aged roughly 6 to 95, donors were systemically healthy Caucasians from Russia. This clonotype was seen a single time. Its antigen is still unknown.

The rearrangement links TRBV5-1 to TRBJ2-4; 9 positions agree with TRBD1. The tail of the sequence fits TRBJ2-7 better, so the J call may be wrong. Sequenced sample: blood. The source of this sequence is a man in his sixties in good health. The CDR3: CASSWTGDEQYF. Here the CDR3 DNA reads TGCGCCAGCAGCTGGACAGGGGACGAGCAGTACTTC.